This is a list of T cell receptor beta chains from one sample in a study of human T cells and chemical hapten exposure. TCRdb reprocessed the RACE reads with MiXCR, giving one entry per CDR3 protein. The table records about 96,000 distinct CDR3 sequences, around 9.3% of them present only once. The sample in question was whole blood, obtained in connection with sensitization to the hapten diphenylcyclopropenone (DPC). The origin of the receptors is a woman in her thirties or forties with alopecia areata. Some clones in this sample may be carry-over from other donors' samples. The CDR3 runs from the conserved cysteine through the conserved F or W. The D gene is left open where the match is weak. Size values are once, few and many counts, or a class for expanded clones, and some rows have none.

d_gene	abundance	j_gene	v_gene	CDR3nt	CDR3aa
-	few	TRBJ2-4	TRBV7-8	TGTGCCAGCAGCTTAGGTGACACATCACTCTGGGCCAAAAACATTCAGTACTTC	CASSLGDTSLWAKNIQYF
TRBD2	-	TRBJ2-7	TRBV27	TGTGCCAGCAGTCCCCGTGCTAGCGGGCACTACGAGCAGTACTTC	CASSPRASGHYEQYF
TRBD2	many	TRBJ2-3	TRBV11-2	TGTGCCAGCAGCTTAGGGGCTAGCGGGATTTCAGATACGCAGTATTTT	CASSLGASGISDTQYF
TRBD2	-	TRBJ2-5	TRBV11-2	TGTGCCAGCAGCCCCGGGACTAGCGGCAAAGAGACCCAGTACTTC	CASSPGTSGKETQYF
-	few	TRBJ2-5	TRBV5-1	TGCGCCAGCAGCTTGGGGGATGGACTAGAGACCCAGTACTTC	CASSLGDGLETQYF
-	many	TRBJ2-5	TRBV10-1	TGCGCCAGCCGCTCAAAGACGGCCCAAGAGACCCAGTACTTC	CASRSKTAQETQYF
-	-	TRBJ1-2	TRBV6-6	TGTGCCAGCACTTACGGCGACAGAAATTCAAACTATGGCTACACCTTC	CASTYGDRNSNYGYTF
TRBD1	few	TRBJ2-7	TRBV6-4	TGTGCCAGCAGGGTGACAGGGGTTAACGAGCAGTACTTC	CASRVTGVNEQYF
TRBD2	many	TRBJ2-1	TRBV29-1	TGCAGCGTTGAACAGCTAGCGGTCCTATACAATGAGCAGTTCTTC	CSVEQLAVLYNEQFF
-	-	TRBJ1-1	TRBV28	TGTGCCAGCAGTTTGAAGAACACTGAAGCTTTCTTT	CASSLKNTEAFF
-	few	TRBJ2-4	TRBV28	TGTGCCAGCAGTTTCGGGACACGGATTGGAAACATTCAGTACTTC	CASSFGTRIGNIQYF
-	few	TRBJ2-3	TRBV6-5	TGTGCCAGCAGTTACGGGGCGGGAAAGGCAGATACGCAGTATTTT	CASSYGAGKADTQYF
-	-	TRBJ2-7	TRBV4-3	TGCGCCAGCACCGAGACCATTCTCTCCTACGAGCAGTACTTC	CASTETILSYEQYF
-	once	TRBJ1-2	TRBV7-9	TGTGCCAGCAGCCCACCCGGGGGCTATGGCTACACCTTC	CASSPPGGYGYTF
TRBD1	few	TRBJ1-4	TRBV5-1	TGCGCCAGCAGCCATGGGGGACAGCTTAATGAAAAACTGTTTTTT	CASSHGGQLNEKLFF
-	many	TRBJ2-5	TRBV7-2	TGTGCCAGCAGCACCCGGACAGCGGAGACCCAGTACTTC	CASSTRTAETQYF
-	many	TRBJ2-7	TRBV7-8	TGTGCCAGCAGCCTCCAGATGAGAGGGACAACCAGCTCCTACGAGCAGTACTTC	CASSLQMRGTTSSYEQYF
-	few	TRBJ2-3	TRBV7-2	TGTGCCAGCAGCTTTACTGCGGTCAGGGGAGTTCTAGATACGCAGTATTTT	CASSFTAVRGVLDTQYF
-	many	TRBJ2-3	TRBV30	TGTGCCTGGGTACCACCGGTCGGATTCACAGATACGCAGTATTTT	CAWVPPVGFTDTQYF
-	-	TRBJ1-3	TRBV28	TGTGCCAGCAGTTTACCCAGAAACACCATATATTTT	CASSLPRNTIYF
-	many	TRBJ2-3	TRBV28	TGTGCCAGCGGAACATGGGCAGATACGCAGTATTTT	CASGTWADTQYF
-	few	TRBJ2-3	TRBV6-1	TGTGCCAGCAGCATAGAGAGGAGCGCAGATACGCAGTATTTT	CASSIERSADTQYF
-	-	TRBJ2-7	TRBV11-2	TGTGCCAGCAGCTTAGATTTGGGGGACGGTTACGAGCAGTACTTC	CASSLDLGDGYEQYF
TRBD1	many	TRBJ2-5	TRBV10-3	TGTGCCAGACACCGGGACAGGGACCGGGAGACCCAGTACTTC	CARHRDRDRETQYF
-	many	TRBJ2-2	TRBV20-1	TGCAGTGCAGGGGGAGGGGAGGCCGGGGAGCTGTTTTTT	CSAGGGEAGELFF
-	-	TRBJ2-2	TRBV5-1	TGCGCCAGCAGCTTGGCAATCGGCAACACCGGGGAGCTGTTTTTT	CASSLAIGNTGELFF
-	many	TRBJ2-3	TRBV20-1	TGCAGTGCTATGGACCCCTCGAGGGGGGCAGATACGCAGTATTTT	CSAMDPSRGADTQYF
-	-	TRBJ1-2	TRBV29-1	TGCAGCGTTGTAAGGGACATGAATAACTATGGCTACACCTTC	CSVVRDMNNYGYTF
TRBD1	-	TRBJ2-1	TRBV18	TGTGCCAGCTCAGGGACAGGGGAAAATGAGCAGTTCTTC	CASSGTGENEQFF
-	-	TRBJ1-4	TRBV2	TGTGCCAGCAGTGAACCCGAGGATGGGAGTGCAGGACGTAATGAAAAACTGTTTTTT	CASSEPEDGSAGRNEKLFF
-	many	TRBJ2-6	TRBV6-1	TGTGCCAGCATCACCGGGGCAGGATGGTTTGGGGCCAACGTCCTGACTTTC	CASITGAGWFGANVLTF
-	few	TRBJ1-3	TRBV27	TGTGCCAGCGCTCGAAATGGGGGGCGGATCTCTGGAAACACCATATATTTT	CASARNGGRISGNTIYF
-	many	TRBJ1-2	TRBV5-6	TGTGCCAGCAGCTTCGCTGAAAGGGGCTACACCTTC	CASSFAERGYTF
-	many	TRBJ2-7	TRBV7-9	TGTGCCAGCAGCTTGTGGACAGCCGACGAGCAGTACTTC	CASSLWTADEQYF
-	many	TRBJ2-5	TRBV20-1	TGCAGTGCTAGAGGTGGAGAAGAGACCCAGTACTTC	CSARGGEETQYF
-	few	TRBJ1-6	TRBV30	TGTGCCTGGAGTGTACCCAGGGGATACGGTTCACCCCTCCACTTT	CAWSVPRGYGSPLHF
-	many	TRBJ1-5	TRBV28	TGTGCCAGCAGTTTAGGGGGACTTAGCAATCAGCCCCAGCATTTT	CASSLGGLSNQPQHF
TRBD2	-	TRBJ2-5	TRBV6-1	TGTGCCAGCAGTGCTCTAGGGACTAGCGGGACCCAAGAGACCCAGTACTTC	CASSALGTSGTQETQYF
-	-	TRBJ2-1	TRBV5-5	TGTGCCAGCAGCCCGGGACCCAACTCCTACAATGAGCAGTTCTTC	CASSPGPNSYNEQFF